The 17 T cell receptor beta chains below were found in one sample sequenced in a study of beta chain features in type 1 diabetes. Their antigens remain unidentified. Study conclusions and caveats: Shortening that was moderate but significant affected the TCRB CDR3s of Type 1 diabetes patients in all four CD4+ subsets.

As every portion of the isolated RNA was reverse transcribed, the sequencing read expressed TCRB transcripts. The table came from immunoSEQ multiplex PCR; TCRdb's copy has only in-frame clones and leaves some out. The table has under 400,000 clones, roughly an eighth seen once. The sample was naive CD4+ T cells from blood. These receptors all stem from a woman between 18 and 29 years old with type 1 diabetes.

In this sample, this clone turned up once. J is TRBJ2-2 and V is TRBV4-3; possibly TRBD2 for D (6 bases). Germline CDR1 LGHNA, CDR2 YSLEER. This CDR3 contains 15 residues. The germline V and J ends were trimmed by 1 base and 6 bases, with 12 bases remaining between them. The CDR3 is CASSQGGTGAGELFF. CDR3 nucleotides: TGCGCCAGCAGCCAAGGGGGGACTGGGGCCGGGGAGCTGTTTTTT.

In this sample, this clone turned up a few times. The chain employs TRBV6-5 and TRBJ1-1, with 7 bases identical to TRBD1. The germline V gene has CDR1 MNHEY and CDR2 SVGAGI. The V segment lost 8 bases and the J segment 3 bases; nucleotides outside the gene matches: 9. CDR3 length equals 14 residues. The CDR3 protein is CASGPGQWYTEAFF. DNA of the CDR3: TGTGCCAGCGGGCCGGGACAGTGGTACACTGAAGCTTTCTTT.

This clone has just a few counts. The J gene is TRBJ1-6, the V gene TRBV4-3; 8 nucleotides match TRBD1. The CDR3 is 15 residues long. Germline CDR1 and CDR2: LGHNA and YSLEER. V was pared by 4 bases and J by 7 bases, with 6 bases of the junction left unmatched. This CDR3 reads CASSRGDRINSPLHF. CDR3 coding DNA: TGCGCCAGCAGCCGCGGGGACAGGATAAATTCACCCCTCCACTTT.

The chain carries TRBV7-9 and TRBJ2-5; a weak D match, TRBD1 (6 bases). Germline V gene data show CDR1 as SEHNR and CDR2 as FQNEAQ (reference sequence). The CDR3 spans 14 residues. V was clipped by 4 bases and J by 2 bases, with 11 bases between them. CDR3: CASSSRDKQETQYF. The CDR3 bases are TGTGCCAGCAGCTCCCGGGACAAACAAGAGACCCAGTACTTC.

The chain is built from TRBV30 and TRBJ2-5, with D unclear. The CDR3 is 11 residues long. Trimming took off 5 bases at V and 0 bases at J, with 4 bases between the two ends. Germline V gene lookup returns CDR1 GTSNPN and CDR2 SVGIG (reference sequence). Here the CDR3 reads CAWQNQETQYF. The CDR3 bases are TGTGCCTGGCAGAACCAAGAGACCCAGTACTTC.

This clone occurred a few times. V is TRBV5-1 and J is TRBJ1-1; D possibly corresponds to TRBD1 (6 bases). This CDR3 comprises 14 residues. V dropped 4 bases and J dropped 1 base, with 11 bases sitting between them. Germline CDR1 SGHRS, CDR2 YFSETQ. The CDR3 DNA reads TGCGCCAGCAGCAACGGACAGACGAACACTGAAGCTTTCTTT. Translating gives CASSNGQTNTEAFF.

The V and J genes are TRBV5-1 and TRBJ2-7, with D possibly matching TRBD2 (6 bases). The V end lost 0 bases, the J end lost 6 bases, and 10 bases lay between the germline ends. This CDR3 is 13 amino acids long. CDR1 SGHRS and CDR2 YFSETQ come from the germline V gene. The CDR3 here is CASSLGGAGEQYF. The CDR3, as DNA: TGCGCCAGCAGCTTGGGCGGGGCAGGCGAGCAGTACTTC.

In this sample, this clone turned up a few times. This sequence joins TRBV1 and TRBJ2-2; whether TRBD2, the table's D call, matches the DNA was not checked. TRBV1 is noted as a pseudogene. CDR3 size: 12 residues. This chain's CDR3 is CTPAACTGELFF. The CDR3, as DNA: TGCACCCCGGCGGCGTGCACCGGGGAGCTGTTTTTT.

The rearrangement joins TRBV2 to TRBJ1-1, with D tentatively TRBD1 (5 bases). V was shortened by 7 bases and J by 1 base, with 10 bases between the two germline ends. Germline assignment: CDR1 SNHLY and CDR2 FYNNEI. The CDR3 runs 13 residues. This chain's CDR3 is CASNRQPNTEAFF. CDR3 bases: TGTGCCAGCAATCGACAGCCGAACACTGAAGCTTTCTTT.

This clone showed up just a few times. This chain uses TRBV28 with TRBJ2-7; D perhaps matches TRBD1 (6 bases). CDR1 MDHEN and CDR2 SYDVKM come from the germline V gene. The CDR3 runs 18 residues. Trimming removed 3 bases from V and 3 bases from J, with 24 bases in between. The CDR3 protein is CASSLRPRQAPYYYEQYF. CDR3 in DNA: TGTGCCAGCAGTTTGAGGCCCAGACAGGCTCCCTACTACTACGAGCAGTACTTC.

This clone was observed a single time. CDR3 sequence reads: CAQLVNEQFF. The DNA for the CDR3 is TGTGCCCAGCTAGTCAATGAGCAGTTCTTC. The gene calls are TRBV7-2 and TRBJ2-1; D remains unclear. CDR1 is SGHTA, CDR2 FQGNSA, per germline. V lost 11 bases, J lost 6 bases, and 8 bases lay in between. CDR3 length equals 10 residues.

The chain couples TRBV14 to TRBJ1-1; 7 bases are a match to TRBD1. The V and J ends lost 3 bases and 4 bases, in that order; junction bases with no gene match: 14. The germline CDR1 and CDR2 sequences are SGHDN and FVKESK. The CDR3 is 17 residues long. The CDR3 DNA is TGTGCCAGCAGCCACTTGCAGACAGGGATCCGGGGCACTGAAGCTTTCTTT. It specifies CASSHLQTGIRGTEAFF.

The CDR3 DNA follows: TGCAGCGCGGGACAGACTGCTTCTTATGGCTACACCTTC. This encodes CSAGQTASYGYTF. This chain links TRBV29-1 with TRBJ1-2; 7 bases line up with TRBD1. Germline trimming cut 7 bases from V and 5 bases from J; bases unmatched to any gene: 10. The length of the CDR3 is 13 residues. The germline V gene encodes CDR1 SQVTM and CDR2 ANQGSEA.

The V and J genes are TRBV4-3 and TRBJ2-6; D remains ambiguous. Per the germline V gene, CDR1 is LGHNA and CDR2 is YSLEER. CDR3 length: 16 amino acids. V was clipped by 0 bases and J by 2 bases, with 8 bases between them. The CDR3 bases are TGCGCCAGCAGCCAAGATCTAGGTACTGGGGCCAACGTCCTGACTTTC. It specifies CASSQDLGTGANVLTF.

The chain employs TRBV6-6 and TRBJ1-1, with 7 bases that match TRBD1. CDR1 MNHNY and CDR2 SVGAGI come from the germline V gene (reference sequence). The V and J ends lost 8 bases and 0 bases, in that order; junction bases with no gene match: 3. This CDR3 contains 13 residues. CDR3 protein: CASADRMNTEAFF. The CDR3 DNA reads TGTGCCAGCGCGGACAGGATGAACACTGAAGCTTTCTTT.

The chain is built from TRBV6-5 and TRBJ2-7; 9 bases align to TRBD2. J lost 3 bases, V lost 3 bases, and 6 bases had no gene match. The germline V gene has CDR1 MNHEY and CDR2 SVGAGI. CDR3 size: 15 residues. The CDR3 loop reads CASSYSASGNYEQYF. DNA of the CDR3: TGTGCCAGCAGTTATTCGGCTAGCGGGAACTACGAGCAGTACTTC.

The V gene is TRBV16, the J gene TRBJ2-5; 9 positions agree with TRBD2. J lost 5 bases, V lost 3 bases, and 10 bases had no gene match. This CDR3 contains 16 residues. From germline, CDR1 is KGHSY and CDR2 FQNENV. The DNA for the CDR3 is TGTGCCAGCAGCCACCAACCTTTAGCGGGAGATGAGACCCAGTACTTC. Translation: CASSHQPLAGDETQYF.